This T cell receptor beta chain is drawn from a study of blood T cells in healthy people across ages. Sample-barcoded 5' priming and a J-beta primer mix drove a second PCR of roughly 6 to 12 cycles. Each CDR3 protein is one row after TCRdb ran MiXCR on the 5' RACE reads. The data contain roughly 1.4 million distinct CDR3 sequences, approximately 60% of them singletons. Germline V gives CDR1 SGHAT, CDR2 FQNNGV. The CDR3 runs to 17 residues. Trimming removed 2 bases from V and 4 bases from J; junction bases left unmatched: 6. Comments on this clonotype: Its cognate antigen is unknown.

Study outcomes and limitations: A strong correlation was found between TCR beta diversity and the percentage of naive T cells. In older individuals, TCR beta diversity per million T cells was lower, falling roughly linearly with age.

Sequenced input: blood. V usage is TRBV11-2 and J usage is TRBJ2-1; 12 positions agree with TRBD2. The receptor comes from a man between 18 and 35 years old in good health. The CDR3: CASSLSLAGGQYNEQFF. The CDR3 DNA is TGTGCCAGCAGCTTATCTCTAGCGGGAGGGCAGTACAATGAGCAGTTCTTC. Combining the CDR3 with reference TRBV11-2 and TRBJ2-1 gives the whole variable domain EAGVAQSPRYKIIEKRQSVAFWCNPISGHATLYWYQQILGQGPKLLIQFQNNGVVDDSQLPKDRFSAERLKGVDSTLKIQPAKLEDSAVYLCASSLSLAGGQYNEQFFGPGTRLTVL.